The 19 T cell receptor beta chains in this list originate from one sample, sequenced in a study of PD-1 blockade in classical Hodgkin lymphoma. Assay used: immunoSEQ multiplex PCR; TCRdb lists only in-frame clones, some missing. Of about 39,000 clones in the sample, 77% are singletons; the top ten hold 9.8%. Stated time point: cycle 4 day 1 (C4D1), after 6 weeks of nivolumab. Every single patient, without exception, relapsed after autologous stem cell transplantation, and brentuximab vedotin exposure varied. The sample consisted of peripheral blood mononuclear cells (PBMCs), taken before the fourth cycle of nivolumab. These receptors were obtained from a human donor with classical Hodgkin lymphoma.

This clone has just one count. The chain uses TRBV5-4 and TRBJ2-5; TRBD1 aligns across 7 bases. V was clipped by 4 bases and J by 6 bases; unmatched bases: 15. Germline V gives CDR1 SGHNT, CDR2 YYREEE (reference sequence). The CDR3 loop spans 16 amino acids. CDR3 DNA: TGTGCCAGCAGCCTACTCCGGGACAGAAGCCGGCAGACCCAGTACTTC. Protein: CASSLLRDRSRQTQYF.

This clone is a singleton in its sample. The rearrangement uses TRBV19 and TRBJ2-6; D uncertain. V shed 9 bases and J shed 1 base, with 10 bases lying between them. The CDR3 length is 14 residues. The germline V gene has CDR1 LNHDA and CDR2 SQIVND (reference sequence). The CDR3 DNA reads TGTGCCAGCAAAAGTAGGTCTGGGGCCAACGTCCTGACTTTC. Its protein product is CASKSRSGANVLTF.

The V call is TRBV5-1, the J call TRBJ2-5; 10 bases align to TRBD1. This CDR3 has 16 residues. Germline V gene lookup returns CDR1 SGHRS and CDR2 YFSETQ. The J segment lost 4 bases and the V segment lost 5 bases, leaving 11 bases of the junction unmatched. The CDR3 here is CASRPGTGARGETQYF. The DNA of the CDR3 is TGCGCCAGCAGGCCCGGGACAGGGGCTAGGGGAGAGACCCAGTACTTC.

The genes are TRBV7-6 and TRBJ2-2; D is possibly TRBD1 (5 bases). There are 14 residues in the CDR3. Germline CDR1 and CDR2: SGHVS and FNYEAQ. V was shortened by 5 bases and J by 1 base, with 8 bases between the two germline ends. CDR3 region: CASSLRVNTGELFF. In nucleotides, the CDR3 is TGTGCCAGCAGCCTCAGGGTGAACACCGGGGAGCTGTTTTTT.

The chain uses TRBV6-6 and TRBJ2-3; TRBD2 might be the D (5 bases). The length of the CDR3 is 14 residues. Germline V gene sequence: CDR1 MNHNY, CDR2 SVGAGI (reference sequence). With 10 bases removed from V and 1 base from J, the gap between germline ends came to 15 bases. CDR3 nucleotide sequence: TGTGCCACCTGCTTGATGGGAGGCACAGATACGCAGTATTTT. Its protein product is CATCLMGGTDTQYF.

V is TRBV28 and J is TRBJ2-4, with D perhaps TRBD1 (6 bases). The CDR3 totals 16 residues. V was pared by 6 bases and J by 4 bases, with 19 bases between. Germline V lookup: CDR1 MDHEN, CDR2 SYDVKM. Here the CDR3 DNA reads TGTGCCAGCAGACATACAGGGCAAGGCGAGAAAAACATTCAGTACTTC. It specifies CASRHTGQGEKNIQYF.

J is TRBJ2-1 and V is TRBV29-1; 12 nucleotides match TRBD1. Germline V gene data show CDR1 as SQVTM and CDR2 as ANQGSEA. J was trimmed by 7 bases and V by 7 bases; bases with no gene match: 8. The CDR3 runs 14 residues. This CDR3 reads CSARGQGALNEQFF. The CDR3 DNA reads TGCAGCGCCAGGGGACAGGGGGCTCTAAATGAGCAGTTCTTC.

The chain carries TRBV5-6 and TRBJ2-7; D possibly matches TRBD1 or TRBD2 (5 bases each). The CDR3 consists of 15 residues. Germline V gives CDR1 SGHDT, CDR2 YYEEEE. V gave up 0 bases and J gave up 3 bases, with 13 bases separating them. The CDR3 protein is CASSLASGTGYEQYF. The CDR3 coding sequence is TGTGCCAGCAGCTTGGCTTCAGGGACGGGCTACGAGCAGTACTTC. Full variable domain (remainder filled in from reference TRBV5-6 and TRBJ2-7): DAGVTQSPTHLIKTRGQQVTLRCSPKSGHDTVSWYQQALGQGPQFIFQYYEEEERQRGNFPDRFSGHQFPNYSSELNVNALLLGDSALYLCASSLASGTGYEQYFGPGTRLTVT.

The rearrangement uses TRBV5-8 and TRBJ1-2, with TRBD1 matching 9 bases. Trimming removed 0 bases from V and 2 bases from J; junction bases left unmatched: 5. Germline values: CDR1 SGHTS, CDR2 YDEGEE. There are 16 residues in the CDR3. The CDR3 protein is CASSLGGTGINYGYTF. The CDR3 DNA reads TGTGCCAGCAGCTTGGGGGGGACAGGGATCAACTATGGCTACACCTTC. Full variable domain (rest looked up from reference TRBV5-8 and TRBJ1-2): EAGVTQSPTHLIKTRGQQATLRCSPISGHTSVYWYQQALGLGLQFLLWYDEGEERNRGNFPPRFSGRQFPNYSSELNVNALELEDSALYLCASSLGGTGINYGYTFGSGTRLTVV.

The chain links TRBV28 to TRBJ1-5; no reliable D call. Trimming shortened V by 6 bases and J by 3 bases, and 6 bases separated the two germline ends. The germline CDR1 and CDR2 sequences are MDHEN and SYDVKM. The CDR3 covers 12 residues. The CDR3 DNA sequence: TGTGCCAGCAGACTAACCAATCAGCCCCAGCATTTT. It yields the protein CASRLTNQPQHF.

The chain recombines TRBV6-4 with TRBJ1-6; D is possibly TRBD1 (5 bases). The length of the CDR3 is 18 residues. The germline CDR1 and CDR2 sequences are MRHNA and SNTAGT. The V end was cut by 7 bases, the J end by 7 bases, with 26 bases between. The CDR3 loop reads CASNAGSESAHPNSPLHF. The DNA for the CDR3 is TGTGCCAGCAACGCAGGGTCCGAATCGGCCCACCCCAATTCACCCCTCCACTTT.

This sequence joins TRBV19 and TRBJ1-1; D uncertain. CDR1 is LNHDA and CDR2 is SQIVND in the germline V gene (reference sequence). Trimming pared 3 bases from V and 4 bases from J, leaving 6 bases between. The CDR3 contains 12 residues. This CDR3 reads CASSMGLTEAFF. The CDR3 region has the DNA TGTGCCAGTAGTATGGGTCTCACTGAAGCTTTCTTT.

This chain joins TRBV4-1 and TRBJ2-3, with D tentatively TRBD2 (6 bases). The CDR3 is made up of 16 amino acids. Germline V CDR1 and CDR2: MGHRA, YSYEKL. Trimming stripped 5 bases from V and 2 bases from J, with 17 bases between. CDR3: CASSSSGTGDTDTQYF. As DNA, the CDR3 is TGCGCCAGCAGCTCGAGCGGAACGGGGGACACAGATACGCAGTATTTT.

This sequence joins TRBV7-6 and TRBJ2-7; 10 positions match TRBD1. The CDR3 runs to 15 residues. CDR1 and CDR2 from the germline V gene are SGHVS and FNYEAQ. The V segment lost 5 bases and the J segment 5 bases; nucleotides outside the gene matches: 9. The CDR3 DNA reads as TGTGCCAGCAGCAGCGGACAGGGGGGAAGCGACGAGCAGTACTTC. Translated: CASSSGQGGSDEQYF.

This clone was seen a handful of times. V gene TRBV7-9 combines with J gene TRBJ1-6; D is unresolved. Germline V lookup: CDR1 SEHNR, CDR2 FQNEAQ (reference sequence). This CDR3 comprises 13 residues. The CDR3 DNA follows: TGTGCTTATGGGAGTGGGGTTAATTCACCCCTCCACTTT. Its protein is CAYGSGVNSPLHF.

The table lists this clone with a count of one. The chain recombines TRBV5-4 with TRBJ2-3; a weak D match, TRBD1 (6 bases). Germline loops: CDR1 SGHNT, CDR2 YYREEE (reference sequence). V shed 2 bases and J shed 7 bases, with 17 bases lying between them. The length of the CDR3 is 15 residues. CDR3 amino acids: CASSFLKQGQNTQYF. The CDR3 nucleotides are TGTGCCAGCAGCTTTCTCAAACAGGGCCAAAATACGCAGTATTTT.

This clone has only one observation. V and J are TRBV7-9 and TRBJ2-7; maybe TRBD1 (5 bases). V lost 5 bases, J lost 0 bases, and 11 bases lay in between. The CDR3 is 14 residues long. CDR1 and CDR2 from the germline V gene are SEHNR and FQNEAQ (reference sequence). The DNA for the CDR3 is TGTGCCAGCAGCCCGCGGACAAGCTCCTACGAGCAGTACTTC. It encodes CASSPRTSSYEQYF.

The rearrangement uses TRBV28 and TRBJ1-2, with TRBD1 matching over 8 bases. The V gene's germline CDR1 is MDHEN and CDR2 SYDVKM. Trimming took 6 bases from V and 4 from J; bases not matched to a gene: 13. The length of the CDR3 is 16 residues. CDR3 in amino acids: CASRTIKQGVLYGYTF. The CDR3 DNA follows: TGTGCCAGCAGAACAATTAAACAGGGGGTACTCTATGGCTACACCTTC.

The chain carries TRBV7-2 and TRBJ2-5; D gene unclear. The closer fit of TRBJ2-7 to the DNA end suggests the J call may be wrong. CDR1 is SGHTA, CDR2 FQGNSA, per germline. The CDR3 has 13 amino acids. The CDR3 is CASSLDPRYEQYF. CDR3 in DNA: TGTGCCAGCAGCTTAGACCCCCGTTACGAGCAGTACTTC.